Below, 7 T cell receptor beta chains from the same sample are listed, as sequenced in a study of human T cells and chemical hapten exposure. The time point was: pre-sensitization, week 0. Treatment specified: therapeutic diphenylcyclopropenone sensitization with weekly scalp DPC. MiXCR was run by TCRdb on the RACE reads, yielding one entry per CDR3 protein. The data contain roughly 81,000 distinct CDR3 sequences, 8.5% of them singletons. Sequences were derived from whole blood, sampled in connection with sensitization to the hapten diphenylcyclopropenone (DPC). These TCRs come from a man aged 40-55 years with alopecia areata. Some clones in this sample may be carry-over from other donors' samples.

The gene calls are TRBV5-4 and TRBJ2-7; a possible D gene is TRBD2 (6 bases). The CDR3 loop spans 18 amino acids. Trimming removed 7 bases from V and 3 bases from J, with 29 bases in between. Germline V gene lookup returns CDR1 SGHNT and CDR2 YYREEE (reference sequence). The DNA of the CDR3 is TGTGCCAGCCAAGACCCTATAGAGACCGGTGCGGGATTCTACGAGCAGTACGTC. Translating it yields CASQDPIETGAGFYEQYV.

This clonotype was detected many times. The chain combines TRBV28 with TRBJ2-1; D possibly uses TRBD1 or TRBD2 (5 bases each). The CDR3 runs to 10 residues. V was trimmed by 7 bases and J by 15 bases, leaving 13 bases between them. Germline lookup yields CDR1 MDHEN and CDR2 SYDVKM. The CDR3 protein is CASMGTRLFF. CDR3 nucleotides: TGTGCCAGCATGGGGACGAGGCTGTTCTTC.

The chain recombines TRBV5-6 with TRBJ2-7; D may be TRBD2 (6 bases). Germline V CDR1 and CDR2: SGHDT, YYEEEE. The CDR3 extends over 15 amino acids. The germline V and J ends were trimmed by 1 base and 1 base, with 12 bases remaining between them. The CDR3 nucleotides are TGTGCCAGCAGCTTGAACGGGGGATCTTCCTACGAGCAGTACTTC. Translated, it gives CASSLNGGSSYEQYF.

CDR3: CASTGTELTYEQYV. DNA for the CDR3: TGTGCCAGCACCGGGACCGAACTCACCTACGAGCAGTACGTC. This chain uses TRBV2 with TRBJ2-7, with D tentatively TRBD1 or TRBD2 (5 bases each). The V end was cut by 7 bases, the J end by 2 bases, with 15 bases between. The CDR3 spans 14 residues. Germline V gene lookup returns CDR1 SNHLY and CDR2 FYNNEI.

Of note for this clonotype: A much larger clone differs by one base, so this may be a read error. The V and J genes are TRBV18 and TRBJ1-2; 7 bases agree with TRBD1. Germline CDR1 KGHSH, CDR2 LQKENI. The CDR3 contains 15 residues. The CDR3 DNA sequence: TGTGCCAGCTCAGTTTCCGGGACAGCTAACTATGTCTACACCTTC. Translating it yields CASSVSGTANYVYTF.

The chain links TRBV18 to TRBJ1-6, with D perhaps TRBD1 (6 bases). Between the trimmed V and J ends, which lost 0 bases and 8 bases, there was a span of 11 bases. This CDR3 is built from 15 residues. Germline CDR1 reads KGHSH; CDR2 reads LQKENI. The CDR3 coding sequence is TGTGCCAGCTCACCACCGGCAGGGGAGTATTCACCCCTCCACTTT. It translates to CASSPPAGEYSPLHF.

The chain uses TRBV20-1 and TRBJ2-1; 10 bases are a match to TRBD2. V dropped 5 bases and J dropped 6; count of bases not matched to a gene: 19. The germline V gene has CDR1 DFQATT and CDR2 SNEGSKA (reference sequence). This CDR3 spans 18 amino acids. The CDR3 coding sequence is TGCAGTGCTCCAATAGGGTTTAGCGGGAGGCAGCGATTCAATGAGCAGTTCTTC. Its translation: CSAPIGFSGRQRFNEQFF.